This T cell receptor (beta chain) was observed in a study of T cell repertoires in cytomegalovirus infection. Study-level background: Public TCR beta signatures were indicative of both CMV infection and a matching HLA type.

MiXCR, applied by TCRdb to the reads, yields one record per CDR3 protein. The data contain around 430,000 distinct CDR3 sequences, about 42% of them singletons. V shed 5 bases, J shed 8 bases, and the junction held 7 bases outside the gene matches. The CDR3 has 14 amino acids. The V gene's germline CDR1 is SGHTA and CDR2 FQGNSA. In its sample, this clonotype was seen many times. What it binds is unknown. This sequence was found in a human donor in good health (CMV status not recorded). Some clones in this sample may be carry-over from other donors' samples. The chain is built from TRBV7-2 and TRBJ2-3; 10 bases align to TRBD2. Here the sequenced sample was cultured PBMCs, taken from culture after CMV antigen stimulation. The CDR3 coding sequence is TGTGCCAGCAGCCAGCGGGGGGGCCGAGGTACGCAGTATTTT. Its protein product is CASSQRGGRGTQYF.